This T cell receptor beta chain appears in the sequencing data of a study of T cell responses to AZD1222 COVID-19 vaccine. Study at large: Timing groups of about 4 and about 12 weeks for second doses were pooled.

This clone has only one observation. This CDR3 comprises 12 residues. Germline V CDR1 and CDR2: SGHRS, YFSETQ. Trimming shortened V by 4 bases and J by 8 bases, and 12 bases separated the two germline ends. This table comes from immunoSEQ multiplex PCR, and its TCRdb copy is limited to in-frame clones, with some not included. The sample lists 110,000 or so clones, approximately 85% occurring once. Sequencing used peripheral blood, obtained on day 0 of AZD1222 vaccination. The clonotype was recovered from an adult in good health. The rearrangement links TRBV5-1 to TRBJ1-2; perhaps TRBD1 as D (5 bases). CDR3 in amino acids: CASSAGWLGYTF. The DNA for the CDR3 is TGCGCCAGCAGCGCAGGGTGGCTAGGCTACACCTTC. Based on the CDR3 plus reference TRBV5-1 and TRBJ1-2, the full variable domain is KAGVTQTPRYLIKTRGQQVTLSCSPISGHRSVSWYQQTPGQGLQFLFEYFSETQRNKGNFPGRFSGRQFSNSRSEMNVSTLELGDSALYLCASSAGWLGYTFGSGTRLTVV.